Sequencing of this T cell receptor beta chain was carried out in a study of Ad26.COV2.S vaccination and SARS-CoV-2 variants. The repertoire was sequenced with immunoSEQ multiplex PCR; TCRdb's copy has only in-frame clones and lacks some. The table shows approximately 250,000 clones, with around 88% occurring only once. As for treatment: roughly 20 received Ad26.COV2.S at low or high dose, single or two shots; 5 received placebo; per-sample allocation not given. All samples were drawn on day 63, counting from the first vaccine or placebo injection. From germline, CDR1 is SGHTA and CDR2 FQGNSA. V lost 3 bases and J lost 6; bases outside the gene matches: 11. This CDR3 has 16 amino acids.

This TCR was sampled from a person between 18 and 65 years old who received the Ad26.COV2.S COVID-19 vaccine or a placebo. This specimen consisted of peripheral blood, obtained in a trial of Ad26.COV2.S vaccine versus placebo. The V and J genes are TRBV7-2 and TRBJ1-5; 7 nucleotides match TRBD1. CDR3 DNA: TGTGCCAGCAGCTTGGGCGACAGGGCCGTCGGTCAGCCCCAGCATTTT. Its translation is CASSLGDRAVGQPQHF.